This T cell receptor (beta chain) was sequenced during a study of T cell responses to AZD1222 COVID-19 vaccine. About this clone itself: Its matching antigen is unknown.

This CDR3 is built from 14 residues. The germline V gene encodes CDR1 SEHNR and CDR2 FQNEAQ (reference sequence). Deletions cut 1 base from V and 7 bases from J, with 13 bases between. Measured with immunoSEQ multiplex PCR; TCRdb has only the in-frame clones, and not every one. The table has around 120,000 clones, about 92% seen once. Findings and limits, study-wide: Sampling that yielded the repertoires occurred only after the peak T cell response. White British ancestry dominated among donors, who included more females, and clonal diversity was possibly underestimated. Seropositive status at baseline applied to only six AZD1222 recipients.

The chain recombines TRBV7-9 with TRBJ1-1, with D hard to call. The sequence came from an adult in good health. Sequenced material: peripheral blood, taken on day 0 of AZD1222 vaccination. The CDR3 spells CASSLEDLGVEAFF. The CDR3 bases are TGTGCCAGCAGCTTAGAGGATTTGGGCGTTGAAGCTTTCTTT.